The clone carrying this T cell receptor beta chain has more than one count but fewer than ten. V dropped 6 bases and J dropped 6; count of bases not matched to a gene: 13. There are 16 residues in the CDR3. CDR1 is MGHDK and CDR2 is SYGVNS in the germline V gene. This sample was included in a study of T cell changes during pregnancy in multiple sclerosis. TCRdb's table, derived via immunoSEQ multiplex PCR, lists solely in-frame clones and lacks some. The table has approximately 60,000 clones, roughly 88% seen once. The sample consisted of peripheral blood, taken in the third trimester of pregnancy. The chain combines TRBV25-1 with TRBJ2-2, with 7 bases that match TRBD1. The receptor comes from a female donor in good health, enrolled as a control in a pregnancy study. This CDR3 is CASSRNDRELSGELFF. The CDR3 nucleotides read TGTGCCAGCAGCCGGAACGACAGGGAGTTGTCCGGGGAGCTGTTTTTT.